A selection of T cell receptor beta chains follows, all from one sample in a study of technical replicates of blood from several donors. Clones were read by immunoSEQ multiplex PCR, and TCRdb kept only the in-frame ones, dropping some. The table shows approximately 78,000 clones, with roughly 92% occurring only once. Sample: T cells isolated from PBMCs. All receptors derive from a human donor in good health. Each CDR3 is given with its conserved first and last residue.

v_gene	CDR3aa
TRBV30	CAWTTGLGANEQFF
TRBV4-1	CASSQGTGLAGGSSYEQYF
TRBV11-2	CASSLSYTGELFF
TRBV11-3	CASSQRGGYTF
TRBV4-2	CASSQDRLAASTDTQYF
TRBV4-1	CASSPKTGVMATNEKLFF
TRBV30	CAWSVALANEQFF
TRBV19	CASSISPLDRPGRSYTF
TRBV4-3	CASSQEGRGGSYEQYF
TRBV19	CASTRGGSYEQYF
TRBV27	CASSSRQGWNQPQHF
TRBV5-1	CASSLNSYEQYF
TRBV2	CASSLGQPQQYF
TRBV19	CASSLSIFAAYEQYF
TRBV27	CATSTGLNTEAFF
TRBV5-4	CASSWATNEQFF
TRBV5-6	CASSLGGAPDYGYTF
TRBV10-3	CAISQQSGSGGAQHF
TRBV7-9	CASSTHTTSLTDTQYF
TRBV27	CASSDNKRVGSYGYTF
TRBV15	CATSRASEGPGAGELFF
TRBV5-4	CASSRGTDTNQPQHF
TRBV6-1	CASRMTVYQETQYF
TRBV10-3	CAISDGGGSGEKLFF
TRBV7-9	CASTGGDTQYF
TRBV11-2	CATKPGLVSGELFF
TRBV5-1	CASSLEGSGTRTGTGELFF
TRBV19	CASSRQTYGYTF
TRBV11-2	CASSWGGNTEAFF
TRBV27	CASSLPTDTQYF